These T cell receptor beta chains were read from a single sample in a study of metastatic and nonmetastatic thyroid tumors. TCRdb used MiXCR to call clones anew from the PCR reads. The profile shows 30,000 to 45,000 clones, about 25% of them singletons. The specimen was blood. The receptors here all came from a female donor with papillary thyroid cancer or a benign thyroid nodule (not recorded which). Some clones in this sample may be carry-over from other donors' samples. The CDR3 runs from the conserved cysteine through the conserved F or W. D genes are given only for firm matches. Rows give clone size only sometimes, using once, few, many, or a class for an expanded clone.

TRBJ2-5 | TRBV10-3 | TRBD2 | many | CATQISGGQETQYF | TGTGCCACGCAGATCAGCGGGGGTCAAGAGACCCAGTACTTC
TRBJ2-7 | TRBV11-2 | . | few | CASSPPWRVGQYF | TGTGCCAGCAGCCCCCCTTGGCGTGTCGGGCAGTACTTC
TRBJ2-1 | TRBV12-3/TRBV12-4 | TRBD2 | few | CASTVAGLDGNEQFF | TGTGCCAGCACCGTGGCCGGACTAGACGGGAATGAGCAGTTCTTC
TRBJ2-2 | TRBV19 | . | many | CASSIRGQRRTGELFF | TGTGCCAGTAGTATCCGGGGCCAAAGGAGGACCGGGGAGCTGTTTTTT
TRBJ2-1 | TRBV6-5 | TRBD2 | many | CASLPAPGLAGFYNEQFF | TGTGCCAGCCTCCCTGCTCCGGGACTAGCGGGATTCTACAATGAGCAGTTCTTC
TRBJ2-4 | TRBV7-2 | . | . | CASSLNAGGNIQYF | TGTGCCAGCAGCTTGAACGCCGGAGGGAACATTCAGTACTTC
TRBJ2-7 | TRBV20-1 | . | few | CSASWQYEQYF | TGCAGTGCTAGTTGGCAATACGAGCAGTACTTC
TRBJ2-1 | TRBV5-6 | . | many | CASSFMGLAVNNEQFF | TGTGCCAGCAGCTTTATGGGTTTGGCGGTGAACAATGAGCAGTTCTTC
TRBJ2-7 | TRBV25-1 | . | medium-sized | CASSEPRDSYEQYF | TGTGCCAGCAGTGAGCCCCGGGACTCCTACGAGCAGTACTTC
TRBJ1-1 | TRBV28 | TRBD1 | medium-sized | CASREGQGGLGEAFF | TGTGCCAGCAGGGAGGGTCAGGGGGGGCTGGGGGAAGCTTTCTTT
TRBJ2-5 | TRBV28 | . | . | CASSPSGGGETQYF | TGTGCCAGCAGTCCATCGGGGGGCGGGGAGACCCAGTACTTC
TRBJ2-3 | TRBV2 | . | few | CASRPTPLRDTQYF | TGTGCCAGCAGGCCGACCCCCTTGAGAGATACGCAGTATTTT
TRBJ1-1 | TRBV28 | . | few | CASSLTRRGGGTEAFF | TGTGCCAGCAGTCTCACGCGCAGGGGCGGAGGGACTGAAGCTTTCTTT
TRBJ1-2 | TRBV15 | . | many | CATSRDQAGGYYGYTF | TGTGCCACCAGCAGAGATCAGGCAGGCGGATATTATGGCTACACCTTC
TRBJ2-1 | TRBV11-2 | . | . | CASSLVGHLSNEQFF | TGTGCCAGCAGCTTAGTGGGACACCTCTCAAATGAGCAGTTCTTC
TRBJ1-4 | TRBV25-1 | . | many | CASSDFADNEKLFF | TGTGCCAGCAGTGATTTTGCGGATAATGAAAAACTGTTTTTT
TRBJ2-3 | TRBV20-1 | . | once | CSARYTGFTDTQYF | TGCAGTGCTAGATACACAGGTTTCACAGATACGCAGTATTTT
TRBJ2-1 | TRBV9 | . | . | CASSVEEYEQFF | TGTGCCAGCAGCGTAGAGGAATATGAGCAGTTCTTC
TRBJ1-5 | TRBV27 | TRBD1 | . | CASSLSAGDREGNQPQHF | TGTGCCAGCAGCTTATCGGCGGGGGACAGGGAGGGCAATCAGCCCCAGCATTTT
TRBJ1-2 | TRBV20-1 | . | large | CSAAIASTYGYTF | TGCAGTGCTGCTATCGCAAGTACCTATGGCTACACCTTC
TRBJ2-3 | TRBV7-9 | TRBD2 | many | CATRETSGTDTQYF | TGTGCCACCCGGGAGACTAGCGGCACAGATACGCAGTATTTT
TRBJ2-2 | TRBV9 | TRBD2 | . | CASSPHSVEREGVGELFF | TGTGCCAGCAGCCCCCACTCCGTGGAGAGGGAGGGCGTCGGAGAGCTGTTTTTT
TRBJ1-2 | TRBV24-1 | TRBD1 | many | CATRRWDRVMCYTF | TGTGCCACCAGAAGGTGGGACAGGGTTATGTGCTACACCTTC
TRBJ1-6 | TRBV20-1 | . | few | CSAYLTGDNSPLHF | TGCAGTGCTTATCTGACAGGCGACAATTCACCCCTCCACTTT
TRBJ2-7 | TRBV2 | . | many | CASRSGTQSYEQYF | TGTGCCAGCAGGTCGGGGACTCAATCCTACGAGCAGTACTTC
TRBJ1-1 | TRBV28 | . | many | CASQKPVRNTEAFF | TGTGCCAGCCAGAAACCGGTTCGGAACACTGAAGCTTTCTTT
TRBJ1-2 | TRBV19 | . | many | CASSITRDGLNYGYTF | TGTGCCAGTAGTATTACTCGGGACGGCCTTAACTATGGCTACACCTTC
TRBJ2-6 | TRBV7-3 | TRBD2 | . | CASSLTPTSGSSGANVLTF | TGTGCCAGCAGCTTAACTCCCACTAGCGGAAGCTCTGGGGCCAACGTCCTGACTTTC
TRBJ2-7 | TRBV6-1 | . | medium-sized | CASSETDTRDEQYF | TGTGCCAGCAGTGAAACCGACACACGGGACGAGCAGTACTTC
TRBJ2-7 | TRBV5-1 | . | many | CASSLLGGEYEQYF | TGCGCCAGCAGCTTGCTGGGCGGTGAATACGAGCAGTACTTC
TRBJ1-2 | TRBV24-1 | . | many | CATRRWDKVMCYTF | TGTGCCACCAGAAGGTGGGACAAGGTTATGTGCTACACCTTC
TRBJ1-1 | TRBV30 | . | few | CAWSVLTVEAFF | TGTGCCTGGAGTGTACTGACAGTAGAAGCTTTCTTT
TRBJ1-2 | TRBV12-3/TRBV12-4 | . | medium-sized | CASSLEQGNYGYTF | TGTGCCAGCAGTTTGGAGCAGGGGAACTATGGCTACACCTTC
TRBJ2-1 | TRBV11-2 | TRBD2 | many | CASSFGGGQFF | TGTGCCAGCAGCTTCGGGGGGGGGCAGTTCTTC